This T cell receptor beta chain was recovered during a study of T cells after yellow fever vaccination. Study conclusions and caveats: Just a small share of clonotypes turned up in the CD4 compartment as well as the CD8 compartment.

The sample holds a few counts of this clonotype. Antigen: not known. One entry per CDR3 protein results from TCRdb running MiXCR on the 5' RACE reads. Altogether 450,000 to 600,000 distinct CDR3 sequences are present, roughly 13% being singletons, with the ten largest covering more than 12%. This CDR3 has 14 amino acids. The germline CDR1 and CDR2 sequences are DFQATT and SNEGSKA (reference sequence). Deletions cut 3 bases from V and 7 bases from J, with 16 bases between. The origin of this receptor is a man aged 25 to 40 who received the YFV17D yellow fever vaccine. Sequencing used PBMCs, obtained on the day of the yellow fever booster vaccination. This chain uses TRBV20-1 with TRBJ2-1, with D perhaps assigned TRBD1 or TRBD2 (5 bases each). DNA of the CDR3: TGCAGTGCTAGCCTGGCGAGGGGAGCGAATGAGCAGTTCTTC. This codes for CSASLARGANEQFF.